The 26 T cell receptor beta chains given below trace back to one sample, sequenced in a study of T cell responses to AZD1222 COVID-19 vaccine (TCRdb year 2021). The library was built by means of the immunoSEQ multiplex PCR assay. The source is immuneACCESS, and TCRdb retained only in-frame sequences with V and J called. Part of the clones is not carried over; for the studies checked, unresolved V genes explain less than half of this, and the remainder is unexplained. The sample records 150,000 or so clones, around 90% of which are singletons. The ten largest make up about 5% of the sample. Read against the paper, the sample's time point label means: baseline before first vaccination. The starting material was peripheral blood, obtained on day 0 of AZD1222 vaccination. The source is an adult in good health.

CDR3 nucleotides: TGTGCCAGCAGTTTATCAGGGGGCCTAACGAGCTACACCTTC. This gives the protein CASSLSGGLTSYTF. This chain links TRBV27 with TRBJ1-2; 7 positions match TRBD1. The CDR3 length is 14 residues. Unmatched junction bases numbered 7, after V lost 0 bases and J lost 9 bases. CDR1 and CDR2 (germline): MNHEY, SMNVEV (reference sequence).

The chain joins TRBV5-1 to TRBJ2-7, with 8 nucleotides matching TRBD2. Per the germline V gene, CDR1 is SGHRS and CDR2 is YFSETQ. The CDR3 consists of 15 residues. V lost 0 bases and J lost 2; bases outside the gene matches: 4. This CDR3 is CASSLGGLEAYEQYF. CDR3 coding DNA: TGCGCCAGCAGCTTGGGGGGACTAGAGGCCTACGAGCAGTACTTC.

CDR3 DNA sequence: TGTGCCAGCAGTACTCAGGGGGCGCAGGGGACTAAAGCTTTCTTT. It yields the protein CASSTQGAQGTKAFF. The rearrangement joins TRBV6-5 to TRBJ1-1; 8 positions agree with TRBD1. The CDR3 covers 15 residues. Germline CDR1 reads MNHEY; CDR2 reads SVGAGI. Germline trimming cut 5 bases from V and 9 bases from J; bases unmatched to any gene: 14.

The rearrangement uses TRBV19 and TRBJ1-2, with 7 positions matching TRBD1. V gave up 5 bases and J gave up 9 bases; unmatched junction bases: 6. Germline V gene sequence: CDR1 LNHDA, CDR2 SQIVND (reference sequence). CDR3 length: 12 amino acids. CDR3 amino acids: CASSFSTGSYTF. In DNA, the CDR3 is TGTGCCAGTAGTTTTTCGACAGGGAGCTACACCTTC.

The chain carries TRBV7-2 and TRBJ2-7; D unclear. Per germline, CDR1 SGHTA and CDR2 FQGNSA. This CDR3 has 15 residues. Trimming pared 1 base from V and 0 bases from J, leaving 10 bases between. The CDR3 sequence: CASSLVPHPSYEQYF. CDR3 nucleotide sequence: TGTGCCAGCAGCTTAGTCCCCCACCCCTCCTACGAGCAGTACTTC.

The rearrangement joins TRBV7-2 to TRBJ1-2; D possibly corresponds to TRBD1 (5 bases). V was shortened by 3 bases and J by 5 bases, with 13 bases between the two germline ends. This CDR3 has 14 residues. Germline loops: CDR1 SGHTA, CDR2 FQGNSA. This chain's CDR3 is CASSFTDGAYGYTF. The DNA for the CDR3 is TGTGCCAGCAGCTTCACCGACGGGGCTTATGGCTACACCTTC.

This rearrangement joins TRBV6-2 or TRBV6-3 to TRBJ2-1, with 9 bases aligning to TRBD2. This CDR3 contains 15 residues. Germline V gene sequence: CDR1 MNHEY, CDR2 SVGEGT. V dropped 5 bases and J dropped 3; count of bases not matched to a gene: 5. The CDR3 loop is CASSQLAGYYNEQFF. CDR3 DNA: TGTGCCAGCAGTCAGCTAGCGGGATACTACAATGAGCAGTTCTTC.

The V gene is TRBV9, the J gene TRBJ1-4; 7 bases line up with TRBD1. The ends lost 5 bases at V and 2 bases at J; junction bases unmatched: 6. This CDR3 has 15 residues. CDR1 and CDR2 (germline): SGDLS, YYNGEE. The CDR3 spells CASREPGQTNEKLFF. DNA of the CDR3: TGTGCCAGCAGAGAACCGGGACAGACTAATGAAAAACTGTTTTTT.

This chain uses TRBV2 with TRBJ2-1; D could derive from TRBD1 or TRBD2 (5 bases each). Germline-derived CDR1 and CDR2 are SNHLY and FYNNEI. The CDR3 extends over 15 amino acids. Trimming pared 8 bases from V and 8 bases from J, leaving 22 bases between. CDR3 DNA sequence: TGTGCCAGCTATCCCCTAGGGACGCCTTTCGATGAGCAGTTCTTC. The encoded protein is CASYPLGTPFDEQFF.

This sequence joins TRBV9 and TRBJ2-7; 11 bases map to TRBD1. The CDR3 consists of 13 residues. V shed 4 bases, J shed 7 bases, and the junction held 4 bases outside the gene matches. The germline V gene has CDR1 SGDLS and CDR2 YYNGEE. The CDR3 DNA reads TGTGCCAGCAGCCAGGGACAGGGGGGTGAGCAGTACTTC. Protein sequence: CASSQGQGGEQYF.

CDR3 sequence reads: CASSKQGLGGYTF. The CDR3 nucleotides read TGCGCCAGCAGCAAACAGGGCCTCGGGGGCTACACCTTC. The gene calls are TRBV4-1 and TRBJ1-2; D possibly corresponds to TRBD1 (6 bases). CDR1 is MGHRA, CDR2 YSYEKL, per germline. V lost 5 bases and J lost 8, with 15 bases in between. The CDR3 runs 13 residues.

V gene TRBV5-1 combines with J gene TRBJ2-5; 8 nucleotides align to TRBD2. Germline V gene data show CDR1 as SGHRS and CDR2 as YFSETQ. The CDR3 sequence is 14 residues long. J lost 5 bases, V lost 4 bases, and 7 bases had no gene match. CDR3 sequence reads: CASSPGLGIETQYF. The CDR3 DNA follows: TGCGCCAGCAGCCCGGGACTAGGCATTGAGACCCAGTACTTC.

The rearrangement joins TRBV7-2 to TRBJ2-3; 7 bases line up with TRBD1. The trim removed 5 bases at V and 3 bases at J, leaving 8 bases unmatched. This CDR3 is 15 amino acids long. CDR1 and CDR2 from the germline V gene are SGHTA and FQGNSA. CDR3 DNA: TGTGCCAGCAGCCCCAGACAGGGTCCAACAGATACGCAGTATTTT. It yields the protein CASSPRQGPTDTQYF.

The rearrangement links TRBV19 to TRBJ2-1; D possibly corresponds to TRBD2 (5 bases). The CDR3 has 13 residues. Per the germline V gene, CDR1 is LNHDA and CDR2 is SQIVND (reference sequence). With 10 bases removed from V and 3 bases from J, the gap between germline ends came to 13 bases. The CDR3 DNA follows: TGTGCCACAGCCGGGAAGCTCTACAATGAGCAGTTCTTC. Protein: CATAGKLYNEQFF.

In this sample, this clone turned up once. The V gene is TRBV13, the J gene TRBJ2-7, with TRBD2 identical over 8 bases. Looked up from germline, CDR1 is PRHDT and CDR2 is FYEKMQ (reference sequence). Unmatched junction bases numbered 8, after V lost 3 bases and J lost 4 bases. This CDR3 region has 15 residues. CDR3 loop: CASSLGSSGRYEQYF. The DNA of the CDR3 is TGTGCCAGCAGCTTGGGATCAAGCGGGAGATACGAGCAGTACTTC. Drawing the rest from reference TRBV13 and TRBJ2-7, the complete variable domain is AAGVIQSPRHLIKEKRETATLKCYPIPRHDTVYWYQQGPGQDPQFLISFYEKMQSDKGSIPDRFSAQQFSDYHSELNMSSLELGDSALYFCASSLGSSGRYEQYFGPGTRLTVT.

The chain joins TRBV29-1 to TRBJ2-1; TRBD1 aligns across 8 bases. The CDR3 length is 12 residues. Losses at the gene ends were 6 bases for V and 7 bases for J; bases not matched to a gene: 5. The germline gives CDR1 SQVTM, CDR2 ANQGSEA. CDR3 region: CSVPGQVNEQFF. The CDR3, as DNA: TGCAGCGTCCCGGGACAGGTAAATGAGCAGTTCTTC.

The chain recombines TRBV2 with TRBJ2-2; D possibly corresponds to TRBD1 (5 bases). The CDR3 is made up of 14 amino acids. Trimming removed 6 bases from V and 3 bases from J, with 11 bases in between. Germline V gene sequence: CDR1 SNHLY, CDR2 FYNNEI. As DNA, the CDR3 is TGTGCCAGCAGGTGGACAACTTACACCGGGGAGCTGTTTTTT. Its protein product is CASRWTTYTGELFF.

The V call is TRBV6-5, the J call TRBJ1-5; 7 bases are shared with TRBD1. Per the germline V gene, CDR1 is MNHEY and CDR2 is SVGAGI. There are 14 residues in the CDR3. V shed 6 bases and J 0 bases; nucleotides not matched to a gene: 2. CDR3 DNA sequence: TGTGCCAGCAGGCGGACAGGTAGCAATCAGCCCCAGCATTTT. Protein sequence: CASRRTGSNQPQHF.

The CDR3 sequence is CATSRLGQEVEKLFF. The CDR3 nucleotides are TGTGCCACCAGCAGACTCGGACAGGAGGTTGAAAAACTGTTTTTT. This chain connects TRBV15 to TRBJ1-4; 7 nucleotides align to TRBD1. CDR3 length: 15 amino acids. The trim removed 2 bases at V and 7 bases at J, leaving 7 bases unmatched. Germline CDR1 reads LNHNV; CDR2 reads YYDKDF (reference sequence).

J is TRBJ2-1 and V is TRBV7-9; TRBD1 agrees at 7 bases. The CDR3 has 15 amino acids. Germline values: CDR1 SEHNR, CDR2 FQNEAQ (reference sequence). V lost 1 base, J lost 2 bases, and 2 bases stayed unmatched. In DNA form, the CDR3 reads TGTGCCAGCAGCTTAGACAGGGGCCCCTACAATGAGCAGTTCTTC. It translates to CASSLDRGPYNEQFF.

The chain has TRBV28 and TRBJ1-1, with D possibly being TRBD1 (6 bases). This CDR3 has 14 residues. Trimming removed 5 bases from V and 7 bases from J, with 17 bases in between. Germline V CDR1 and CDR2: MDHEN, SYDVKM. Written as DNA, the CDR3 is TGTGCCAGCAGTGGGGGACAAAGCCTATATGAAGCTTTCTTT. Encoded protein: CASSGGQSLYEAFF.

This rearrangement joins TRBV7-2 to TRBJ2-1; 7 bases match TRBD1. In germline, CDR1 is SGHTA, CDR2 FQGNSA. With V trimmed by 5 bases and J by 3 bases, 4 bases remained unmatched. CDR3 length: 14 amino acids. The CDR3 loop is CASSDRVGYNEQFF. The CDR3 bases are TGTGCCAGCAGCGACAGGGTGGGCTACAATGAGCAGTTCTTC. Using reference TRBV7-2 and TRBJ2-1 for the parts outside the CDR3, the full variable domain is GAGVSQSPSNKVTEKGKDVELRCDPISGHTALYWYRQSLGQGLEFLIYFQGNSAPDKSGLPSDRFSAERTGGSVSTLTIQRTQQEDSAVYLCASSDRVGYNEQFFGPGTRLTVL.

The J gene is TRBJ2-5, the V gene TRBV7-6, with 11 bases aligning to TRBD2. The CDR3 consists of 15 residues. Trimming took 4 bases from V and 9 from J; bases not matched to a gene: 10. Germline V gene lookup returns CDR1 SGHVS and CDR2 FNYEAQ. The CDR3 bases are TGTGCCAGCAGCTCAGTGACTAGCGGGATATCGGCCCAGTACTTC. It yields the protein CASSSVTSGISAQYF.

This rearrangement joins TRBV18 to TRBJ2-7; 7 nucleotides match TRBD1. CDR1 KGHSH and CDR2 LQKENI come from the germline V gene. The ends lost 5 bases at V and 2 bases at J; junction bases unmatched: 6. The CDR3 runs 14 residues. CDR3 nucleotides: TGTGCCAGCTCAACCCAGACAGGGACCTACGAGCAGTACTTC. This codes for CASSTQTGTYEQYF.

This clone has a handful of counts. The chain joins TRBV20-1 to TRBJ2-7; D might be TRBD1 or TRBD2, each matching 5 bases. Germline CDR1 and CDR2: DFQATT and SNEGSKA (reference sequence). The CDR3 contains 11 residues. V was shortened by 2 bases and J by 6 bases, with 8 bases between the two germline ends. The CDR3 loop reads CSARSRGEQYF. In nucleotides, the CDR3 is TGCAGTGCTAGATCGAGGGGCGAGCAGTACTTC.

The rearrangement uses TRBV6-2 or TRBV6-3 and TRBJ2-7; 10 positions match TRBD2. The CDR3 loop spans 15 amino acids. Germline assignment: CDR1 MNHEY and CDR2 SVGEGT. V lost 0 bases to trimming and J lost 5 bases; unmatched junction nucleotides: 4. The CDR3 coding sequence is TGTGCCAGCAGTTACTCGTCTAGCGGGAGAAACGAGCAGTACTTC. It yields the protein CASSYSSSGRNEQYF.